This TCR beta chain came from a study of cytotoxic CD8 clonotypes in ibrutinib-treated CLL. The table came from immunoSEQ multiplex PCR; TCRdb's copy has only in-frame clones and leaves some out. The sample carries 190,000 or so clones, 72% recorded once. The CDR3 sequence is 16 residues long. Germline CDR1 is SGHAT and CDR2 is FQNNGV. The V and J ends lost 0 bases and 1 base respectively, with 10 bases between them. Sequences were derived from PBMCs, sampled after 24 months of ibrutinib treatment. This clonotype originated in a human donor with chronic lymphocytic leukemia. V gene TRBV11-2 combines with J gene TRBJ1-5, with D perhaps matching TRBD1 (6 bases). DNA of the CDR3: TGTGCCAGCAGCTTAGATGACAGGAGAAGCAATCAGCCCCAGCATTTT. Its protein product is CASSLDDRRSNQPQHF.